The 15 T cell receptor beta chains below were found in one sample sequenced in a study of T cell responses to AZD1222 COVID-19 vaccine. Sequencing used immunoSEQ multiplex PCR; TCRdb keeps in-frame clones, though not all of them. The table records about 50,000 clones, 80% of them present only once. The input for sequencing was peripheral blood, taken 28 days after the second AZD1222 dose. The receptors shown here come from an adult who received the AZD1222 COVID-19 vaccine.

This chain uses TRBV28 with TRBJ2-1, with TRBD2 identical over 8 bases. CDR3 length equals 16 residues. V lost 6 bases, J lost 4 bases, and 11 bases stayed unmatched. Germline V gene lookup returns CDR1 MDHEN and CDR2 SYDVKM. The CDR3 loop is CASSTLAGGGYNEQFF. CDR3 nucleotide sequence: TGTGCCAGCAGCACTTTGGCGGGAGGAGGGTACAATGAGCAGTTCTTC.

The chain uses TRBV19 and TRBJ1-4, with D uncertain. CDR3 length: 16 residues. CDR1 and CDR2 (germline): LNHDA, SQIVND (reference sequence). V was shortened by 6 bases and J by 3 bases, with 17 bases between the two germline ends. CDR3 protein: CASRTDSRRANEKLFF. The CDR3 region has the DNA TGTGCCAGTAGAACGGACTCCAGGCGGGCTAATGAAAAACTGTTTTTT.

Written as DNA, the CDR3 is TGTGCCAGCAGTTTTCCGGGGAAGTCGTCCTACGAGCAGTACTTC. It translates to CASSFPGKSSYEQYF. This chain uses TRBV6-2 or TRBV6-3 with TRBJ2-7; a possible D gene is TRBD2 (5 bases). CDR3 length equals 15 residues. Germline values: CDR1 MNHEY, CDR2 SVGEGT. The V end was cut by 4 bases, the J end by 1 base, with 14 bases between.

V gene TRBV5-1 combines with J gene TRBJ2-5, with 9 bases aligning to TRBD2. CDR3 length: 14 amino acids. Trimming cost V 4 bases and J 4 bases; bases outside gene matches: 5. Germline CDR1 is SGHRS and CDR2 is YFSETQ. CDR3 in amino acids: CASSEGLALETQYF. CDR3 coding DNA: TGCGCCAGCAGCGAGGGACTAGCCTTAGAGACCCAGTACTTC.

This rearrangement joins TRBV29-1 to TRBJ2-1; 10 bases align to TRBD2. V lost 2 bases to trimming and J lost 0 bases; unmatched junction nucleotides: 10. The CDR3 sequence is 18 residues long. CDR1 is SQVTM and CDR2 is ANQGSEA in the germline V gene. In nucleotides, the CDR3 is TGCAGCGTTGAAACCGAGGGACTAGCGCAGAGCTCCTACAATGAGCAGTTCTTC. Protein: CSVETEGLAQSSYNEQFF.

V gene TRBV7-4 combines with J gene TRBJ1-2; D gene ambiguous. V lost 7 bases and J 5 bases, leaving 11 bases between the germline ends. In germline, CDR1 is SGHVT, CDR2 SQSDAQ. The CDR3 spans 12 residues. In DNA, the CDR3 is TGTGCCAGCATCCGTGGGAGGTATGGCTACACCTTC. Translated: CASIRGRYGYTF.

The chain carries TRBV7-9 and TRBJ1-4; D is uncertain. This CDR3 is 13 amino acids long. Germline V lookup: CDR1 SEHNR, CDR2 FQNEAQ (reference sequence). Between the trimmed V and J ends, which lost 5 bases and 7 bases, there was a span of 11 bases. CDR3 region: CASSQEQSEKLFF. The CDR3 nucleotides are TGTGCCAGCAGCCAGGAGCAAAGTGAAAAACTGTTTTTT.

In the case of this clone: The same CDR3 arises from other DNA sequences in this sample as well. The chain combines TRBV28 with TRBJ2-7; 8 nucleotides match TRBD1. The V gene end was trimmed by 2 bases and the J gene end by 6 bases; junction bases not matched to a gene: 6. Germline V CDR1 and CDR2: MDHEN, SYDVKM. CDR3 size: 14 residues. This chain's CDR3 is CASSLPGQALEQYF. The CDR3 nucleotides read TGTGCCAGCAGTTTACCGGGACAGGCGCTCGAGCAGTACTTC.

J is TRBJ1-4 and V is TRBV7-3; weak D call: TRBD1 (6 bases). The ends were cut back, 5 bases at V and 0 bases at J, with 10 bases in the middle. This CDR3 is built from 15 residues. Germline CDR1 reads SGHTA; CDR2 reads FQGTGA. Here the CDR3 DNA reads TGTGCCAGCAGCGAACAGGGCGCAACTAATGAAAAACTGTTTTTT. This gives the protein CASSEQGATNEKLFF.

The rearrangement uses TRBV3-1 (or the pseudogene TRBV3-2) and TRBJ1-5; D is perhaps TRBD1 (5 bases). CDR1 is LGHDT and CDR2 is YNNKEL in the germline V gene (reference sequence). CDR3 length: 12 residues. V lost 4 bases, J lost 8 bases, and 9 bases lay in between. As DNA, the CDR3 is TGTGCCAGCAGCCTCCAGGGAGAGCCCCAGCATTTT. Its protein is CASSLQGEPQHF.

This clone was recorded only once. The chain links TRBV18 to TRBJ2-1; D is perhaps TRBD1 or TRBD2 (5 bases each). The ends were cut back, 3 bases at V and 5 bases at J, with 5 bases in the middle. CDR3 length: 12 amino acids. Germline assignment: CDR1 KGHSH and CDR2 LQKENI. For the CDR3, the DNA is TGTGCCAGCTCACCGGGACACAATGAGCAGTTCTTC. It is translated as CASSPGHNEQFF.

This sequence joins TRBV2 and TRBJ1-3, with D uncertain. The CDR3 covers 12 residues. With 4 bases removed from V and 4 bases from J, the gap between germline ends came to 5 bases. The germline V gene encodes CDR1 SNHLY and CDR2 FYNNEI. The CDR3 DNA follows: TGTGCCAGCAGTGTCTTGGGAAACACCATATATTTT. This translates into CASSVLGNTIYF.

This sequence joins TRBV18 and TRBJ2-2; D might be TRBD1 (5 bases). Germline CDR1 is KGHSH and CDR2 is LQKENI. Deletions cut 4 bases from V and 4 bases from J, with 7 bases between. This CDR3 has 13 residues. The CDR3 spells CASSQGSTGELFF. The CDR3 coding sequence is TGTGCCAGCTCACAGGGGTCCACCGGGGAGCTGTTTTTT.

This chain connects TRBV9 to TRBJ2-1; weak D call: TRBD2 (6 bases). Looked up from germline, CDR1 is SGDLS and CDR2 is YYNGEE. This CDR3 contains 14 residues. V lost 3 bases and J lost 5, with 12 bases in between. The CDR3 loop is CASSAGLLNNEQFF. CDR3 coding DNA: TGTGCCAGCAGCGCGGGACTCCTGAACAATGAGCAGTTCTTC.

The chain has TRBV11-2 and TRBJ1-6; D might be TRBD1 (5 bases). The CDR3 contains 18 residues. Trimming took 5 bases from V and 7 from J, leaving 24 bases between them. Germline assignment: CDR1 SGHAT and CDR2 FQNNGV. The CDR3 loop reads CASSPFLPEGRVNSPLHF. DNA of the CDR3: TGTGCCAGCAGCCCATTCCTACCAGAGGGCAGGGTAAATTCACCCCTCCACTTT. The whole variable domain, filled in from reference TRBV11-2 and TRBJ1-6, reads EAGVAQSPRYKIIEKRQSVAFWCNPISGHATLYWYQQILGQGPKLLIQFQNNGVVDDSQLPKDRFSAERLKGVDSTLKIQPAKLEDSAVYLCASSPFLPEGRVNSPLHFGNGTRLTVT.